A selection of T cell receptor beta chains follows, all from one sample in a study of identical twins. TCRdb re-analysed the 5' RACE reads in MiXCR, keeping a single row per CDR3 protein. The repertoire holds fewer than 350,000 distinct CDR3 sequences, 8% to 9% seen once, with less than 2.5% in the top ten. These data also formed part of another study, on yellow fever vaccine responses in identical twins.

The sequencing input was memory (CD45RO+) T cells sorted from blood. The origin of the receptors is a young woman in good health. CDR3s include the opening cysteine and the closing phenylalanine or tryptophan. Fields, in order: clone size, V gene, J gene, D gene, CDR3 DNA, CDR3 protein. The D gene is left open where the match is weak. Clone size, where shown, is once, few, many, or a class for clones that have expanded.

abundance: many
v_gene: TRBV5-1
j_gene: TRBJ2-1
d_gene: -
CDR3nt: TGCGCCAGCAGCTTGGACCCGGACAGATACAATGAGCAGTTCTTC
CDR3aa: CASSLDPDRYNEQFF

abundance: few
v_gene: TRBV20-1
j_gene: TRBJ2-2
d_gene: -
CDR3nt: TGCAGTGCCCCAGGAACCGGGTACTTTTACACCGGGGAGCTGTTTTTT
CDR3aa: CSAPGTGYFYTGELFF

abundance: few
v_gene: TRBV20-1
j_gene: TRBJ2-2
d_gene: TRBD1
CDR3nt: TGCAGTGCAGGCACAGGGGCGAGGACCGGGGAGCTGTTTTTT
CDR3aa: CSAGTGARTGELFF

abundance: few
v_gene: TRBV6-5
j_gene: TRBJ1-1
d_gene: TRBD1
CDR3nt: TGTGCCAGCAGTTACGGGACAGGGGCGGACACTGAAGCTTTCTTT
CDR3aa: CASSYGTGADTEAFF

abundance: many
v_gene: TRBV12-3/TRBV12-4
j_gene: TRBJ1-2
d_gene: -
CDR3nt: TGTGCCAGCATCCTCCGAACCCGAGGGGCGACCTTCTATGGCTACACCTTC
CDR3aa: CASILRTRGATFYGYTF

abundance: many
v_gene: TRBV7-9
j_gene: TRBJ2-5
d_gene: TRBD2
CDR3nt: TGTGCCAGCAGTGCCGGGACTAGCCTTCAAGAGACCCAGTACTTC
CDR3aa: CASSAGTSLQETQYF

abundance: few
v_gene: TRBV5-8
j_gene: TRBJ1-2
d_gene: TRBD1
CDR3nt: TGTGCCAGCAGTTGGGACAGGGGGAACTATGGCTACACCTTC
CDR3aa: CASSWDRGNYGYTF

abundance: -
v_gene: TRBV7-8
j_gene: TRBJ2-1
d_gene: TRBD2
CDR3nt: TGTGCCAGCAGCCCCAGCGGGGGAGGCTCCTACAATGAGCAGTTCTTC
CDR3aa: CASSPSGGGSYNEQFF

abundance: many
v_gene: TRBV5-1
j_gene: TRBJ2-1
d_gene: TRBD2
CDR3nt: TGCGCCAGCAGCTCCACTAGCGGGGACTCCTACAATGAGCAGTTCTTC
CDR3aa: CASSSTSGDSYNEQFF

abundance: -
v_gene: TRBV6-6
j_gene: TRBJ2-1
d_gene: -
CDR3nt: TGTGCCAGCAGGGTCGGGGGATACAATGAGCAGTTCTTC
CDR3aa: CASRVGGYNEQFF

abundance: few
v_gene: TRBV9
j_gene: TRBJ1-1
d_gene: -
CDR3nt: TGTGCCAGCAGCGGAGGGGGTTTAGGATGGACTGAAGCTTTCTTT
CDR3aa: CASSGGGLGWTEAFF

abundance: many
v_gene: TRBV10-3
j_gene: TRBJ1-4
d_gene: -
CDR3nt: TGTGCCATCAGGGACAGACAAGGGGAAAAACTGTTTTTT
CDR3aa: CAIRDRQGEKLFF

abundance: few
v_gene: TRBV3-1
j_gene: TRBJ1-4
d_gene: -
CDR3nt: TGTGCCAGCAGCTTCCTTAATGAAAAACTGTTTTTT
CDR3aa: CASSFLNEKLFF

abundance: -
v_gene: TRBV9
j_gene: TRBJ1-1
d_gene: -
CDR3nt: TGTGCCAGCAGCGTACGAATGGGTCGGGACACTGAAGCTTTCTTT
CDR3aa: CASSVRMGRDTEAFF

abundance: -
v_gene: TRBV12-3/TRBV12-4
j_gene: TRBJ2-3
d_gene: TRBD2
CDR3nt: TGTGCCAGCACCCCGGGACTAGCGGCAGATACGCAGTATTTT
CDR3aa: CASTPGLAADTQYF

abundance: -
v_gene: TRBV28
j_gene: TRBJ2-7
d_gene: -
CDR3nt: TGTGCCACCTCCAGGGGGGGATCAAGCTACGAGCAGTACTTC
CDR3aa: CATSRGGSSYEQYF

abundance: few
v_gene: TRBV5-5
j_gene: TRBJ1-1
d_gene: -
CDR3nt: TGTGCCAGCAGCTTGGTGGGTCAGGGGAAAACTGAAGCTTTCTTT
CDR3aa: CASSLVGQGKTEAFF

abundance: -
v_gene: TRBV2
j_gene: TRBJ2-5
d_gene: -
CDR3nt: TGTGCCAGCAGTGAAGCTAAGGTAGCAGGAGAGACCCAGTACTTC
CDR3aa: CASSEAKVAGETQYF

abundance: few
v_gene: TRBV2
j_gene: TRBJ2-2
d_gene: -
CDR3nt: TGTGCCAGCAGTGTAGGTGGTGCGACGAACACCGGGGAGCTGTTTTTT
CDR3aa: CASSVGGATNTGELFF

abundance: -
v_gene: TRBV28
j_gene: TRBJ2-1
d_gene: TRBD2
CDR3nt: TGTGCCAGCAGTTTATTAGGACTAGCGGGAGAGCTAAAGTTCTTC
CDR3aa: CASSLLGLAGELKFF

abundance: many
v_gene: TRBV3-1
j_gene: TRBJ1-5
d_gene: TRBD1
CDR3nt: TGTGCCAGCAGCCTGAGTGGACAGGGAAATAATCAGCCCCAGCATTTT
CDR3aa: CASSLSGQGNNQPQHF

abundance: many
v_gene: TRBV10-1
j_gene: TRBJ2-5
d_gene: -
CDR3nt: TGCGCCAGCAGTGAGTCTGTCTCCGGGGAAGAGACCCAGTACTTC
CDR3aa: CASSESVSGEETQYF

abundance: few
v_gene: TRBV12-3/TRBV12-4
j_gene: TRBJ2-3
d_gene: TRBD2
CDR3nt: TGTGCCAGCAGTTGGGGAACTAGCGGAAACACAGATACGCAGTATTTT
CDR3aa: CASSWGTSGNTDTQYF

abundance: -
v_gene: TRBV12-5
j_gene: TRBJ2-3
d_gene: TRBD2
CDR3nt: TGTGCTAGTGGTTTGGGGACTAGCAGTGATACGCAGTATTTT
CDR3aa: CASGLGTSSDTQYF

abundance: many
v_gene: TRBV12-3/TRBV12-4
j_gene: TRBJ1-1
d_gene: -
CDR3nt: TGTGCCACCCACCTAGGTGGCATGAACACTGAAGCTTTCTTT
CDR3aa: CATHLGGMNTEAFF

abundance: few
v_gene: TRBV15
j_gene: TRBJ2-1
d_gene: -
CDR3nt: TGTGCCACCCAATCCGATCCGGGTCGCAATGAGCAGTTCTTC
CDR3aa: CATQSDPGRNEQFF

abundance: -
v_gene: TRBV27
j_gene: TRBJ1-1
d_gene: -
CDR3nt: TGTGCCAGCAGTTTATTAGGGGATGAAGACACTGAAGCTTTCTTT
CDR3aa: CASSLLGDEDTEAFF

abundance: many
v_gene: TRBV6-4
j_gene: TRBJ2-1
d_gene: -
CDR3nt: TGTGCCAGCAGTGACGCTAGTCCCGGTGAGCAGTTCTTC
CDR3aa: CASSDASPGEQFF